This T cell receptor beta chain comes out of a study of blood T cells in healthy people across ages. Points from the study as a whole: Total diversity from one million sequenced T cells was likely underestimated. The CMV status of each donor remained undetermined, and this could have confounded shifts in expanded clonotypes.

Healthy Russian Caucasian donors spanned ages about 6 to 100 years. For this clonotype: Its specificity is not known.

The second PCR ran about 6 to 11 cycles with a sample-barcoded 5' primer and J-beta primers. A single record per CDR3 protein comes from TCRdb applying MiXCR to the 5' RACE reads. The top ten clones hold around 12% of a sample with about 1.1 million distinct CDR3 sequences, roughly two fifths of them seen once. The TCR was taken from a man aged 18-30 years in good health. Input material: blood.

The CDR3 bases are TGTGCCACCAGCTCCCTTTCGAGCGCCTACGAGCAGTACTTC. It yields the protein CATSSLSSAYEQYF. The chain links TRBV15 to TRBJ2-7; D is unclear. V was cut by 5 bases and J by 2 bases, with 13 bases left in between. Germline loops: CDR1 LNHNV, CDR2 YYDKDF (reference sequence). CDR3 length: 14 residues.